The 21 T cell receptor beta chains below all came from one sample that was sequenced in a study of blood T cell repertoires in COVID-19. Clones were sequenced by immunoSEQ multiplex PCR, and TCRdb holds only the in-frame ones, with some missing. The sample contains around 240,000 clones, roughly 82% of which appear only once. The sequenced material came from peripheral blood. The source is a woman in her 40s who had recovered from COVID-19.

Remarks on this clone: A read error may account for a junction end that differs from germline. This sequence joins TRBV24-1 and TRBJ2-5; 7 bases fit TRBD1. The CDR3 consists of 14 residues. CDR1 is KGHDR and CDR2 is SFDVKD in the germline V gene. In DNA, the CDR3 is TGTGCCACCAATGATACTCAGGGGGAAGAGACCCAGTACTTC. This sequence encodes CATNDTQGEETQYF.

This chain connects TRBV29-1 to TRBJ2-5; the D gene is possibly TRBD1 (5 bases). Looked up from germline, CDR1 is SQVTM and CDR2 is ANQGSEA. V lost 3 bases and J 5 bases, leaving 10 bases between the germline ends. This CDR3 is 12 amino acids long. CDR3 DNA: TGCAGCGTTGATCGGCAGGGCGAGACCCAGTACTTC. Translated, it gives CSVDRQGETQYF. The whole variable domain, remainder taken from reference TRBV29-1 and TRBJ2-5, is SAVISQKPSRDICQRGTSLTIQCQVDSQVTMMFWYRQQPGQSLTLIATANQGSEATYESGFVIDKFPISRPNLTFSTLTVSNMSPEDSSIYLCSVDRQGETQYFGPGTRLLVL.

The chain uses TRBV15 and TRBJ1-1; TRBD1 might be the D (6 bases). This CDR3 spans 14 amino acids. Germline values: CDR1 LNHNV, CDR2 YYDKDF (reference sequence). V was pared by 3 bases and J by 8 bases, with 16 bases between. CDR3 sequence reads: CATSRGGAPLEAFF. The CDR3 DNA reads TGTGCCACCAGCAGGGGGGGGGCTCCACTAGAAGCTTTCTTT.

J is TRBJ1-1 and V is TRBV5-1; weak D call: TRBD1 (6 bases). V was shortened by 0 bases and J by 3 bases, with 12 bases between the two germline ends. Germline V gene data show CDR1 as SGHRS and CDR2 as YFSETQ. This CDR3 contains 15 residues. The CDR3 bases are TGCGCCAGCAGCTTGGGTCCAGGGGCTGACACTGAAGCTTTCTTT. Amino acids: CASSLGPGADTEAFF.

The chain links TRBV6-5 to TRBJ1-1; no clear D gene. Deletions cut 7 bases from V and 5 bases from J, with 8 bases between. The CDR3 runs to 11 residues. Germline V gene sequence: CDR1 MNHEY, CDR2 SVGAGI. CDR3: CASTYGTEAFF. CDR3 DNA sequence: TGTGCCAGCACCTACGGGACTGAAGCTTTCTTT.

V is TRBV9 and J is TRBJ2-3; maybe TRBD2 (6 bases). The CDR3 loop spans 16 amino acids. V was clipped by 0 bases and J by 0 bases, with 11 bases between them. The germline CDR1 and CDR2 sequences are SGDLS and YYNGEE. The CDR3 loop reads CASSVASGPSTDTQYF. CDR3 DNA: TGTGCCAGCAGCGTAGCGAGCGGGCCTAGCACAGATACGCAGTATTTT.

This clone was observed once. The rearrangement joins TRBV6-2 or TRBV6-3 to TRBJ1-2, with 7 bases that match TRBD1. This CDR3 region has 13 residues. Per germline, CDR1 MNHEY and CDR2 SVGEGT. Trimming took 5 bases from V and 8 from J; bases not matched to a gene: 8. CDR3 DNA: TGTGCCAGCAGTGCGTCGACAGGGAACGGCTACACCTTC. It translates to CASSASTGNGYTF.

This clone was detected only a few times. The chain couples TRBV9 to TRBJ2-3; D call uncertain. Between the trimmed V and J ends, which lost 3 bases and 2 bases, there was a span of 4 bases. Germline CDR1 SGDLS, CDR2 YYNGEE. The CDR3 is made up of 12 amino acids. The CDR3 sequence: CASSANTDTQYF. The CDR3 coding sequence is TGTGCCAGCAGCGCTAACACAGATACGCAGTATTTT.

V is TRBV6-2 or TRBV6-3 and J is TRBJ2-5; TRBD1 agrees at 7 bases. CDR3 length equals 14 residues. The ends lost 5 bases at V and 1 base at J; junction bases unmatched: 4. In germline, CDR1 is MNHEY, CDR2 SVGEGT. The DNA of the CDR3 is TGTGCCAGCAGTCTTAACAGGGGCCAAGAGACCCAGTACTTC. It translates to CASSLNRGQETQYF.

The CDR3 loop is CASSQDLLNTEAFF. Here the CDR3 DNA reads TGTGCCAGCAGCCAAGATCTGTTGAACACTGAAGCTTTCTTT. The rearrangement uses TRBV4-2 and TRBJ1-1; no firm D call. The CDR3 sequence is 14 residues long. Trimming left V 0 bases short and J 0 bases short, with 5 bases between. Germline CDR1 and CDR2: LGHNA and YNFKEQ.

The rearrangement joins TRBV6-4 to TRBJ1-2; TRBD1 matches 9 bases. Germline-derived CDR1 and CDR2 are MRHNA and SNTAGT. The CDR3 runs 10 residues. The CDR3 DNA is TGTACCGGGACAGGGTGTGGCTACACCTTC. This sequence encodes CTGTGCGYTF.

V gene TRBV6-6 combines with J gene TRBJ2-4; 10 bases agree with TRBD1. The CDR3 contains 19 residues. In germline, CDR1 is MNHNY, CDR2 SVGAGI (reference sequence). V dropped 5 bases and J dropped 1; count of bases not matched to a gene: 14. The CDR3 sequence: CASSRGTGVSAGAKNIQYF. CDR3 DNA sequence: TGTGCCAGCAGTCGAGGGACAGGGGTTTCCGCGGGGGCCAAAAACATTCAGTACTTC.

CDR3 residues: CAISERFGSTTSGANVLTF. DNA for the CDR3: TGTGCCATCAGTGAGAGGTTCGGATCGACGACTTCTGGGGCCAACGTCCTGACTTTC. The chain joins TRBV10-3 to TRBJ2-6; no reliable D call. The germline V gene encodes CDR1 ENHRY and CDR2 SYGVKD. The V gene lost 2 bases and the J gene lost 1 base, with 18 bases spanning the gap. The CDR3 runs to 19 residues.

The chain employs TRBV5-6 and TRBJ2-7, with D perhaps TRBD1 (5 bases). The CDR3 sequence is 16 residues long. CDR1 and CDR2 from the germline V gene are SGHDT and YYEEEE. Trimming removed 2 bases from V and 7 bases from J, with 22 bases in between. In DNA, the CDR3 is TGTGCCAGCAGCTTTACCCTCAGGGCAAGGGTAGAGGAGCAGTACTTC. This gives the protein CASSFTLRARVEEQYF. Full variable domain (remainder filled in from reference TRBV5-6 and TRBJ2-7): DAGVTQSPTHLIKTRGQQVTLRCSPKSGHDTVSWYQQALGQGPQFIFQYYEEEERQRGNFPDRFSGHQFPNYSSELNVNALLLGDSALYLCASSFTLRARVEEQYFGPGTRLTVT.

CDR3 in amino acids: CASSEFTGGGYEQYF. CDR3 DNA: TGTGCCAGCAGTGAATTTACCGGGGGGGGATACGAGCAGTACTTC. V gene TRBV6-1 combines with J gene TRBJ2-7; 8 bases are shared with TRBD2. J was trimmed by 4 bases and V by 2 bases; bases with no gene match: 7. CDR3 length equals 15 residues. The germline gives CDR1 MNHNS, CDR2 SASEGT.

The J gene is TRBJ1-5, the V gene TRBV19; D may be TRBD1 (5 bases). Per the germline V gene, CDR1 is LNHDA and CDR2 is SQIVND (reference sequence). V lost 5 bases and J lost 0, with 14 bases in between. This CDR3 contains 16 residues. Here the CDR3 DNA reads TGTGCCAGTAGTCCCAGTCCAGGGTTTAGCAATCAGCCCCAGCATTTT. Amino acid sequence: CASSPSPGFSNQPQHF. Full variable domain (remainder filled in from reference TRBV19 and TRBJ1-5): DGGITQSPKYLFRKEGQNVTLSCEQNLNHDAMYWYRQDPGQGLRLIYYSQIVNDFQKGDIAEGYSVSREKKESFPLTVTSAQKNPTAFYLCASSPSPGFSNQPQHFGDGTRLSIL.

J is TRBJ2-2 and V is TRBV28, with 12 nucleotides matching TRBD1. Germline V gene data show CDR1 as MDHEN and CDR2 as SYDVKM. J was trimmed by 4 bases and V by 7 bases; bases with no gene match: 13. The length of the CDR3 is 18 residues. The CDR3 sequence: CASTNLGGGQGATGELFF. In DNA, the CDR3 is TGTGCCAGCACCAACTTGGGAGGGGGACAGGGGGCCACCGGGGAGCTGTTTTTT.

This clone has only a few counts. The J gene is TRBJ2-2, the V gene TRBV5-1, with D unresolved. CDR3 length: 15 residues. Germline CDR1 and CDR2: SGHRS and YFSETQ. Trimming left V 1 base short and J 5 bases short, with 12 bases between. DNA for the CDR3: TGCGCCAGCAGCTTGACGGCGTCTAGGACCGGGGAGCTGTTTTTT. It encodes CASSLTASRTGELFF.

The rearrangement links TRBV5-1 to TRBJ2-7; 12 bases are shared with TRBD2. The CDR3 covers 14 residues. CDR1 is SGHRS, CDR2 YFSETQ, per germline. Germline trimming cut 4 bases from V and 4 bases from J; bases unmatched to any gene: 3. The CDR3 region has the DNA TGCGCCAGCAGCCGGACTAGCGGGGTATACGAGCAGTACTTC. Encoded protein: CASSRTSGVYEQYF. The full variable domain, with the rest looked up from reference TRBV5-1 and TRBJ2-7, is KAGVTQTPRYLIKTRGQQVTLSCSPISGHRSVSWYQQTPGQGLQFLFEYFSETQRNKGNFPGRFSGRQFSNSRSEMNVSTLELGDSALYLCASSRTSGVYEQYFGPGTRLTVT.

This chain links TRBV7-2 with TRBJ2-1, with 8 nucleotides matching TRBD2. CDR1 and CDR2 (germline): SGHTA, FQGNSA. Trimming at V came to 6 bases and at J to 3 bases, leaving 4 bases not matched to a gene. This CDR3 region has 14 residues. The CDR3 coding sequence is TGTGCCAGCAGTAACGGGGGGGACTACAATGAGCAGTTCTTC. Translating it yields CASSNGGDYNEQFF.

This chain links TRBV5-1 with TRBJ1-1; 7 bases match TRBD1. Per germline, CDR1 SGHRS and CDR2 YFSETQ. CDR3 length: 14 amino acids. With 4 bases clipped from V and 3 bases from J, the junction kept 6 bases outside the gene matches. CDR3: CASSLVTGDTEAFF. CDR3 coding DNA: TGCGCCAGCAGCCTAGTAACAGGGGACACTGAAGCTTTCTTT.